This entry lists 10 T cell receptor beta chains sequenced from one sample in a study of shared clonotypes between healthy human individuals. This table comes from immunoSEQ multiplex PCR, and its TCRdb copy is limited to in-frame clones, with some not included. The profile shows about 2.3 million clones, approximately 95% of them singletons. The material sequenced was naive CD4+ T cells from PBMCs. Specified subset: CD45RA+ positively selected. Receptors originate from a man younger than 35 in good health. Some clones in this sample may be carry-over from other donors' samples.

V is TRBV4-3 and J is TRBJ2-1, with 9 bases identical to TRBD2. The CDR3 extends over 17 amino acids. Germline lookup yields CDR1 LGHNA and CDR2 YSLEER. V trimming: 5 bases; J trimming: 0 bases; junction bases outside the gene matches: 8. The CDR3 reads CASSVGLSGSSYNEQFF. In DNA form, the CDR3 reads TGCGCCAGCAGCGTAGGCCTTAGCGGGAGCTCCTACAATGAGCAGTTCTTC.

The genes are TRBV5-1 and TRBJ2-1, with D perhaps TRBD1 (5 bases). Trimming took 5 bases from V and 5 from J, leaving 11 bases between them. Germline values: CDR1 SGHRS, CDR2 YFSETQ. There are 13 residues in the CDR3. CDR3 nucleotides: TGCGCCAGCAGTCCAGACAGACACAATGAGCAGTTCTTC. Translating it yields CASSPDRHNEQFF.

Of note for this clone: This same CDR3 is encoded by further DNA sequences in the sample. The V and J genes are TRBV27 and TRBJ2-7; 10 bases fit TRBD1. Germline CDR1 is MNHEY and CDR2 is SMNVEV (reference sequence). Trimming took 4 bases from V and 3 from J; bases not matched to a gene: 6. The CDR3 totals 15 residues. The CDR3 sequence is CASSSLGTGVYEQYF. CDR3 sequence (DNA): TGTGCCAGCAGTTCCTTAGGGACAGGGGTCTACGAGCAGTACTTC.

In DNA form, the CDR3 reads TGCGCCAGCAGCCCAGTAGGGGGCGATAAGCAGTACTTC. It yields the protein CASSPVGGDKQYF. The V and J genes are TRBV5-1 and TRBJ2-7, with TRBD1 matching 7 bases. V shed 4 bases and J 8 bases; nucleotides not matched to a gene: 9. This CDR3 spans 13 amino acids. Germline CDR1 SGHRS, CDR2 YFSETQ.

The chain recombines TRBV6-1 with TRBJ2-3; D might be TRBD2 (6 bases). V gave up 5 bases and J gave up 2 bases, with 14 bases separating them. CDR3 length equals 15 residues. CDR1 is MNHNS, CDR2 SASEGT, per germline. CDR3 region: CASSKTGGNTDTQYF. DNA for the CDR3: TGTGCCAGCAGTAAAACCGGCGGGAACACAGATACGCAGTATTTT.

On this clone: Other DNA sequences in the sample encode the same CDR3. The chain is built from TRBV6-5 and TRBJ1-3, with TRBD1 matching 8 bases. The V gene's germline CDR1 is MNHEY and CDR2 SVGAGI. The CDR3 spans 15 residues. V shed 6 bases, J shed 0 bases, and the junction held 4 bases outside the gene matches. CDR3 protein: CASSRTGGSGNTIYF. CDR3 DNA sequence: TGTGCCAGCAGCAGAACAGGGGGCTCTGGAAACACCATATATTTT.

CDR3 bases: TGCGCCAGCAGCTTGATCCCCGGGGCGAACACTGAAGCTTTCTTT. Amino acids: CASSLIPGANTEAFF. This chain connects TRBV5-1 to TRBJ1-1; a weak D match, TRBD1 (5 bases). Looked up from germline, CDR1 is SGHRS and CDR2 is YFSETQ. The CDR3 consists of 15 residues. With 1 base removed from V and 1 base from J, the gap between germline ends came to 11 bases.

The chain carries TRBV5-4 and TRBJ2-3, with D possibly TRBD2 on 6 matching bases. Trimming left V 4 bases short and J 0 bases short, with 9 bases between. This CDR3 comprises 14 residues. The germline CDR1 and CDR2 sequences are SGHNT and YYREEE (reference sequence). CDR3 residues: CASSTGTSTDTQYF. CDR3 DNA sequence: TGTGCCAGCAGCACCGGGACTAGCACAGATACGCAGTATTTT.

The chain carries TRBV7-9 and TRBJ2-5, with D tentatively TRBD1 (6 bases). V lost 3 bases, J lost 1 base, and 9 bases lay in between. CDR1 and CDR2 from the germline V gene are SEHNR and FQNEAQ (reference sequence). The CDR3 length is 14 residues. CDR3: CASSFWTVQETQYF. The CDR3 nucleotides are TGTGCCAGCAGCTTTTGGACAGTCCAAGAGACCCAGTACTTC.

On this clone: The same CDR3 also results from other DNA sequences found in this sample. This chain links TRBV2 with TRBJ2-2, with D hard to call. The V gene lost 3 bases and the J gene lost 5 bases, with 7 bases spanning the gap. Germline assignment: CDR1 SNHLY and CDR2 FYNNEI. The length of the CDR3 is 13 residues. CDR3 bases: TGTGCCAGCAGTGAGGCAGGTACCGGGGAGCTGTTTTTT. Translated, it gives CASSEAGTGELFF. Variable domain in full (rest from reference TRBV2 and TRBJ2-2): EPEVTQTPSHQVTQMGQEVILRCVPISNHLYFYWYRQILGQKVEFLVSFYNNEISEKSEIFDDQFSVERPDGSNFTLKIRSTKLEDSAMYFCASSEAGTGELFFGEGSRLTVL.